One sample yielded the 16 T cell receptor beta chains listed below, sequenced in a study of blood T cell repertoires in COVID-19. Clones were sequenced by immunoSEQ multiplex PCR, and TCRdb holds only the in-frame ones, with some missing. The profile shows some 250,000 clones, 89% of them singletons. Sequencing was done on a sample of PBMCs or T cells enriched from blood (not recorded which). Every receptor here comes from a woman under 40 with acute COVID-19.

The CDR3 protein is CAISDWTGENSPLHF. The CDR3 region has the DNA TGTGCCATCAGTGATTGGACAGGGGAGAATTCACCCCTCCACTTT. The chain uses TRBV10-3 and TRBJ1-6, with TRBD1 matching 9 bases. This CDR3 contains 15 residues. The germline gives CDR1 ENHRY, CDR2 SYGVKD. The ends lost 3 bases at V and 7 bases at J; junction bases unmatched: 4.

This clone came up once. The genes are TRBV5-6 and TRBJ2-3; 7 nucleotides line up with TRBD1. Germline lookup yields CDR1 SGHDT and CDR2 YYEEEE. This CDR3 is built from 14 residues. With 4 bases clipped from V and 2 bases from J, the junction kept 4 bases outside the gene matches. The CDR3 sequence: CASSIGQATDTQYF. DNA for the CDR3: TGTGCCAGCAGCATCGGACAGGCCACAGATACGCAGTATTTT.

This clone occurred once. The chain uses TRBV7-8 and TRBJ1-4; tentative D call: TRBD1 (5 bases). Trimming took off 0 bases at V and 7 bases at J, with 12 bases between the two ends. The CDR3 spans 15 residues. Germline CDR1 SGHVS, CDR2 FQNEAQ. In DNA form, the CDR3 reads TGTGCCAGCAGCTTAGCGCAGGGCCGCCCTGAAAAACTGTTTTTT. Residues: CASSLAQGRPEKLFF.

This chain's CDR3 is CASSSTGINTEAFF. The CDR3 DNA is TGCGCCAGCAGCTCGACAGGTATCAACACTGAAGCTTTCTTT. The V gene is TRBV5-1, the J gene TRBJ1-1, with D perhaps TRBD1 (6 bases). V lost 3 bases and J lost 2, with 11 bases in between. Germline CDR1 is SGHRS and CDR2 is YFSETQ. This CDR3 region has 14 residues.

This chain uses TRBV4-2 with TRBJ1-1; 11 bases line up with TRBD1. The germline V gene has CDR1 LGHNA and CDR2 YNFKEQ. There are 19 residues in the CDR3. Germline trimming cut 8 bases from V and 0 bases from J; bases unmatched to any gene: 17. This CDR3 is CASLNIYGQGAGMNTEAFF. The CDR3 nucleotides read TGTGCCAGCCTAAATATTTATGGACAGGGGGCTGGCATGAACACTGAAGCTTTCTTT.

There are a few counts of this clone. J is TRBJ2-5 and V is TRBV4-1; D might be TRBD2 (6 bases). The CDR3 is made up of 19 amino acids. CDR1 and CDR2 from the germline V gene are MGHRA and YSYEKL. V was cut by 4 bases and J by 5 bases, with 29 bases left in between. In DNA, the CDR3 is TGCGCCAGCAGCCTACCGCCTTACGGAAAACTAGCTGCCGGGGAGACCCAGTACTTC. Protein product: CASSLPPYGKLAAGETQYF.

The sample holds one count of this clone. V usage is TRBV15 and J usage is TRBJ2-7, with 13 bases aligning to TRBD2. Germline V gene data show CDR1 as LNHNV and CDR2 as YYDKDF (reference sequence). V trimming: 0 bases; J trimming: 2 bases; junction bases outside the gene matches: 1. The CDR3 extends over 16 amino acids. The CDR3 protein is CATSREGLAGTYEQYF. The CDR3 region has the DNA TGTGCCACCAGCAGAGAGGGACTAGCGGGGACCTACGAGCAGTACTTC.

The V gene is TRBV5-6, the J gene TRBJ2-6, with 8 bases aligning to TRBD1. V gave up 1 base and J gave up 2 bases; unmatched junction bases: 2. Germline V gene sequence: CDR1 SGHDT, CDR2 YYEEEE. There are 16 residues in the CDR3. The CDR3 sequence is CASSLPDRAGANVLTF. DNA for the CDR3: TGTGCCAGCAGCTTGCCGGACAGGGCTGGGGCCAACGTCCTGACTTTC.

The CDR3 sequence is CAWSVGTAEETQYF. The CDR3 coding sequence is TGTGCCTGGAGTGTAGGGACAGCCGAAGAGACCCAGTACTTC. The chain carries TRBV30 and TRBJ2-5; 7 bases are a match to TRBD1. The CDR3 is 14 amino acids. Trimming removed 0 bases from V and 3 bases from J; junction bases left unmatched: 4. CDR1 and CDR2 from the germline V gene are GTSNPN and SVGIG (reference sequence).

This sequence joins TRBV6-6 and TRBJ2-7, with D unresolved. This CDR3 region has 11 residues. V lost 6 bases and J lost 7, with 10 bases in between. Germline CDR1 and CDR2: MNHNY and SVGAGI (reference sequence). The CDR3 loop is CASSYAEEQYF. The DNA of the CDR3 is TGTGCCAGCAGCTACGCGGAGGAGCAGTACTTC.

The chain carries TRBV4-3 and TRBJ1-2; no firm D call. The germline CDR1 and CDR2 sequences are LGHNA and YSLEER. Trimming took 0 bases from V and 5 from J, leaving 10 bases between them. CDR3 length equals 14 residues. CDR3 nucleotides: TGCGCCAGCAGCCAAGATTCTCGGTCATATGGCTACACCTTC. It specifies CASSQDSRSYGYTF.

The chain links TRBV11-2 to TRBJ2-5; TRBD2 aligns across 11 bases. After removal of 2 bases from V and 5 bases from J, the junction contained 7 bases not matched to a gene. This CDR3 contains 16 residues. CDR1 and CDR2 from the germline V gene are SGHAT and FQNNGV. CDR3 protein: CASSLFTSGGGETQYF. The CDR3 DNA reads TGTGCCAGCAGCTTATTCACTAGCGGGGGTGGGGAGACCCAGTACTTC.

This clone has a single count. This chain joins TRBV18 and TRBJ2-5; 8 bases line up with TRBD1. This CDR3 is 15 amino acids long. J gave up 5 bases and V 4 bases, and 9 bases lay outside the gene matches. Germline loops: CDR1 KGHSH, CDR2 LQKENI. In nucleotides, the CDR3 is TGTGCCAGCTCACTTCGGACAGGGCTGGGGGAGACCCAGTACTTC. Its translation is CASSLRTGLGETQYF.

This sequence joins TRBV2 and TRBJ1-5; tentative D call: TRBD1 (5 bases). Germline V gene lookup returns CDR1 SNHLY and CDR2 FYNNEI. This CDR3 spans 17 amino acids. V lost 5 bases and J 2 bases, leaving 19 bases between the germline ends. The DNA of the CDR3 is TGTGCCAGCAGTCCCGGGATAACCTGGGGGGGCAATCAGCCCCAGCATTTT. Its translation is CASSPGITWGGNQPQHF.

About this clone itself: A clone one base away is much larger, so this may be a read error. The CDR3 DNA reads as TGTGCCAGCAGCTCCGGGACAGGGAACACTGAAGCTTTCTTT. This encodes CASSSGTGNTEAFF. The chain employs TRBV11-2 and TRBJ1-1, with TRBD1 matching 8 bases. V shed 4 bases, J shed 1 base, and the junction held 2 bases outside the gene matches. Germline CDR1 is SGHAT and CDR2 is FQNNGV. The CDR3 runs to 14 residues.

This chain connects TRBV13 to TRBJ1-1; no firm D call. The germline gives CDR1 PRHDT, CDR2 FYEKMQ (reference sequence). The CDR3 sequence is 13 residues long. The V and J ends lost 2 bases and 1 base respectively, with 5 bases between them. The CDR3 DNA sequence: TGTGCCAGCAGCTTAACGCGGAACACTGAAGCTTTCTTT. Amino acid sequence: CASSLTRNTEAFF.